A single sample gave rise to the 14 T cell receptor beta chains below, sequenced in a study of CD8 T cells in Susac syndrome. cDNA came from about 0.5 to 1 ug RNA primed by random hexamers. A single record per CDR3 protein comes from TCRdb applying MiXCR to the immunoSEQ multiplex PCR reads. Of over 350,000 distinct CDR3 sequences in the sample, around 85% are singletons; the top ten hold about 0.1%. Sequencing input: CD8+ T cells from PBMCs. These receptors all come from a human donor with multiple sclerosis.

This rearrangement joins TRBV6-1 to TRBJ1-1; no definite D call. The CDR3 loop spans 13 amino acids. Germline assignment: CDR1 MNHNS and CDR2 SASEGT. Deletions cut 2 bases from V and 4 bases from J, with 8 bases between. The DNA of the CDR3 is TGTGCCAGCAGTGAATTCAAGGCCACTGAAGCTTTCTTT. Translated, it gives CASSEFKATEAFF.

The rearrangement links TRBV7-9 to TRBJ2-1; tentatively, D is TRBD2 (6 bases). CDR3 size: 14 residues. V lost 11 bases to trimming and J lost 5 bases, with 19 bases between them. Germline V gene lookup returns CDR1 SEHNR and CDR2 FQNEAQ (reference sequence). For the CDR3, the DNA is TGTGCCGCGGTGAGGGACTGGACAAACAATGAGCAGTTCTTC. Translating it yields CAAVRDWTNNEQFF. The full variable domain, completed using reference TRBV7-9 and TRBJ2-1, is DTGVSQNPRHKITKRGQNVTFRCDPISEHNRLYWYRQTLGQGPEFLTYFQNEAQLEKSRLLSDRFSAERPKGSFSTLEIQRTEQGDSAMYLCAAVRDWTNNEQFFGPGTRLTVL.

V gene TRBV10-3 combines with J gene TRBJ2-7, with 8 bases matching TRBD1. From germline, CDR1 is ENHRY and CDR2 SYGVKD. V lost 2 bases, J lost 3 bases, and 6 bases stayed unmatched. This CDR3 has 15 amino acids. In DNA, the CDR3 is TGTGCCATCAGTGAGGAGGGACAGGAGAGCTACGAGCAGTACTTC. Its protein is CAISEEGQESYEQYF.

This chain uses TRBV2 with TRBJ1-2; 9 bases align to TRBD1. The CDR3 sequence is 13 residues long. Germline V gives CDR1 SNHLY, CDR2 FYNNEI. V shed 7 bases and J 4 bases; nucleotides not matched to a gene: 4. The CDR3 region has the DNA TGTGCCAGCATGGGACAGGGAACCTATGGCTACACCTTC. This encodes CASMGQGTYGYTF.

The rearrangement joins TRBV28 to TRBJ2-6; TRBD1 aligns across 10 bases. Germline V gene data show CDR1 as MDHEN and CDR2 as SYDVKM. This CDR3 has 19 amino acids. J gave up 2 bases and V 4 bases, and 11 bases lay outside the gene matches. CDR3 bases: TGTGCCAGCAGTTCGATAGTCCCGGGACAGGGGCCTGGGGCCAACGTCCTGACTTTC. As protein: CASSSIVPGQGPGANVLTF.

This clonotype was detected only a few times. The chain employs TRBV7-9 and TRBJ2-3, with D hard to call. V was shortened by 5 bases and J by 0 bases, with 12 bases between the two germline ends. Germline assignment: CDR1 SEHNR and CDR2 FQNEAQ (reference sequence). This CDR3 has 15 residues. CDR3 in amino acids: CASSPGLTSTDTQYF. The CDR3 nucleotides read TGTGCCAGCAGCCCCGGTCTTACTAGCACAGATACGCAGTATTTT. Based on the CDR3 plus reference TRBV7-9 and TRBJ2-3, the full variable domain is DTGVSQNPRHKITKRGQNVTFRCDPISEHNRLYWYRQTLGQGPEFLTYFQNEAQLEKSRLLSDRFSAERPKGSFSTLEIQRTEQGDSAMYLCASSPGLTSTDTQYFGPGTRLTVL.

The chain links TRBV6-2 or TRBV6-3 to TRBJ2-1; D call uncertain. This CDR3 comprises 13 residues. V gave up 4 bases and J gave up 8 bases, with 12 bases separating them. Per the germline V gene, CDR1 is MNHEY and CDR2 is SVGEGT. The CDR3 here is CASSSFSLHEQFF. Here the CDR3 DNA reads TGTGCCAGCAGTTCATTTAGCTTGCATGAGCAGTTCTTC.

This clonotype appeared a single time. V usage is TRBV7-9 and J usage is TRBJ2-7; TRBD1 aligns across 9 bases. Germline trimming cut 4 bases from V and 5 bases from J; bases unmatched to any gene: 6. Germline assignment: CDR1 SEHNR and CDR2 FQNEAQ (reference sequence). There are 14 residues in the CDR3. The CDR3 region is CASSSRDRENEQYF. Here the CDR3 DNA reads TGTGCCAGCAGCTCCCGGGACAGGGAAAACGAGCAGTACTTC.

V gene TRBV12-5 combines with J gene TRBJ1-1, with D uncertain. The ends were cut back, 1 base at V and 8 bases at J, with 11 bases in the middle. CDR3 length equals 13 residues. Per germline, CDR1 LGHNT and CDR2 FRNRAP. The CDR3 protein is CASGLGSSGEAFF. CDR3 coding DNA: TGTGCTAGTGGTTTGGGCTCGAGCGGGGAAGCTTTCTTT.

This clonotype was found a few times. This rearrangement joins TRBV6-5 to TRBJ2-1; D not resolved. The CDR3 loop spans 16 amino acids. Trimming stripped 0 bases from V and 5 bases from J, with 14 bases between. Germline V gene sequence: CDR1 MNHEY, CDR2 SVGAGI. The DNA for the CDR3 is TGTGCCAGCAGTTACTCGTGGCTAGACGCAAACAATGAGCAGTTCTTC. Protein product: CASSYSWLDANNEQFF.

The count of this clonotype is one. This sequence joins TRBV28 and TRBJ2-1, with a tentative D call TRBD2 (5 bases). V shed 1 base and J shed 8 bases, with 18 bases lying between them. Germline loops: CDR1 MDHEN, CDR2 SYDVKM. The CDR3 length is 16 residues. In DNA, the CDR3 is TGTGCCAGCAGTTTATATCCGGACGGGGTTAGCGATGAGCAGTTCTTC. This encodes CASSLYPDGVSDEQFF. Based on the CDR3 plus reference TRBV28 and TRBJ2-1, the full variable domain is DVKVTQSSRYLVKRTGEKVFLECVQDMDHENMFWYRQDPGLGLRLIYFSYDVKMKEKGDIPEGYSVSREKKERFSLILESASTNQTSMYLCASSLYPDGVSDEQFFGPGTRLTVL.

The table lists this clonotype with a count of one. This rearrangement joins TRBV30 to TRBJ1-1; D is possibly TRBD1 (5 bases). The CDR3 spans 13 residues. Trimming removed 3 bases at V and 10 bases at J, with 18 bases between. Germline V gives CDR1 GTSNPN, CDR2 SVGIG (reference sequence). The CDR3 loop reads CAWRDTGPWLAFF. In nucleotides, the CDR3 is TGTGCCTGGAGGGACACGGGACCGTGGCTAGCTTTCTTT.

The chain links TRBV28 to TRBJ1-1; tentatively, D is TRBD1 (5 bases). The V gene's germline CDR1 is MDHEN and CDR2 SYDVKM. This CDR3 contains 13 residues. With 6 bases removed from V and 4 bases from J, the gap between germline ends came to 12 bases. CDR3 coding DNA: TGTGCCAGCAGACGGGACGGTGCCACTGAAGCTTTCTTT. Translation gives CASRRDGATEAFF.

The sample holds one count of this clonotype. The CDR3 region has the DNA TGTGCCAGCAGCCTTGTGGGGGGCTTTGCGGAGACCCAGTACTTC. Translation: CASSLVGGFAETQYF. The rearrangement joins TRBV27 to TRBJ2-5; possibly TRBD1 or TRBD2 for D (6 bases each). This CDR3 comprises 15 residues. Trimming cost V 6 bases and J 5 bases, with 19 bases left between them. In germline, CDR1 is MNHEY, CDR2 SMNVEV (reference sequence).